Below, 8 T cell receptor beta chains from the same sample are listed, as sequenced in a study of human T cells and chemical hapten exposure. Time point noted: patch test 1, 2 weeks after DPC sensitization. Treatment indicated: therapeutic diphenylcyclopropenone sensitization with weekly scalp DPC. Using its own MiXCR run on the RACE reads, TCRdb lists one record per CDR3 protein. The table includes more than 150,000 distinct CDR3 sequences, about 14% detected once. The sample in question was whole blood, obtained in connection with sensitization to the hapten diphenylcyclopropenone (DPC). Receptor source: a woman under 40 with alopecia areata. Some clones in this sample may be carry-over from other donors' samples.

The chain recombines TRBV20-1 with TRBJ2-1; 7 positions match TRBD2. From germline, CDR1 is DFQATT and CDR2 SNEGSKA (reference sequence). The CDR3 is 13 residues long. V was clipped by 0 bases and J by 7 bases; unmatched bases: 3. In DNA form, the CDR3 reads TGCAGTGCTAGAGAGGGAGGGAAGAATGAGCAGTTCTTC. It encodes CSAREGGKNEQFF.

The sample holds a few counts of this clonotype. The chain joins TRBV7-9 to TRBJ2-3, with 12 positions matching TRBD2. The CDR3 sequence is 16 residues long. Germline CDR1 SEHNR, CDR2 FQNEAQ (reference sequence). The trim removed 1 base at V and 10 bases at J, leaving 9 bases unmatched. This CDR3 reads CASSLDPSGGAYAQYF. CDR3 in DNA: TGTGCCAGCAGCTTAGATCCTAGCGGGGGGGCCTACGCGCAGTATTTT.

The rearrangement links TRBV11-3 to TRBJ2-7, with D perhaps being TRBD1 or TRBD2 (5 bases each). The CDR3 spans 16 residues. Germline lookup yields CDR1 SGHNT and CDR2 YENEEA. V dropped 5 bases and J dropped 5 bases, with 22 bases sitting between them. In nucleotides, the CDR3 is TGTGCCAGCAGCCCTAGGGGAGACGGACTCCCCAACGAGCAGTACTTC. This sequence encodes CASSPRGDGLPNEQYF.

The genes are TRBV4-1 and TRBJ2-2, with TRBD1 matching 9 bases. The V gene end was trimmed by 4 bases and the J gene end by 7 bases; junction bases not matched to a gene: 7. The CDR3 runs to 15 residues. From germline, CDR1 is MGHRA and CDR2 YSYEKL. The CDR3 DNA follows: TGCGCCAGCAGCCGTACAGGGGGCGGGGTCGGGGAGCTGTTTTTT. Its translation is CASSRTGGGVGELFF.

There are a few counts of this clonotype. The CDR3 nucleotides read TGTGCCAGCAGTGCACGAGGGCCAGCCACTAATGAAAAACTGTTTTTT. The encoded protein is CASSARGPATNEKLFF. The rearrangement joins TRBV2 to TRBJ1-4; no clear D. The V gene's germline CDR1 is SNHLY and CDR2 FYNNEI. The CDR3 is 16 amino acids. Trimming pared 4 bases from V and 2 bases from J, leaving 14 bases between.

This clonotype was seen many times. The chain uses TRBV11-2 and TRBJ2-7, with D unclear. V lost 5 bases and J lost 4, with 9 bases in between. This CDR3 region has 12 residues. Germline assignment: CDR1 SGHAT and CDR2 FQNNGV. The CDR3 is CASSPPGYEQYF. CDR3 in DNA: TGTGCCAGCAGCCCCCCAGGATACGAGCAGTACTTC.

This clonotype was found many times. The chain recombines TRBV28 with TRBJ2-3; the D gene is possibly TRBD2 (6 bases). The CDR3 runs to 15 residues. Trimming left V 2 bases short and J 4 bases short, with 13 bases between. Germline-derived CDR1 and CDR2 are MDHEN and SYDVKM. CDR3 in DNA: TGTGCCAGCAGTTTACCCGGGAGTGAGGCAGATACGCAGTATTTT. This encodes CASSLPGSEADTQYF.

In this sample, this clonotype turned up once. This chain connects TRBV2 to TRBJ2-2, with TRBD2 identical over 8 bases. V shed 4 bases and J 4 bases; nucleotides not matched to a gene: 5. Germline assignment: CDR1 SNHLY and CDR2 FYNNEI. CDR3 size: 15 residues. CDR3 sequence (DNA): TGTGCCAGCAGTGTCACTAGCGGAACCACCGGGGAGCTGTTTTTT. The encoded protein is CASSVTSGTTGELFF.